The T cell receptor (beta chain) described here comes from a study of CD8+CD57+ T cells in acquired aplastic anemia. Overall study: 3 to 3.5 ug was the average amount of DNA from sorted CD4+ and CD8+ cells.

Sequencing was done on patients that had shown CD8+CD57+ cell expansion by flow cytometry. Among the patients, all had severe acquired aplastic anemia. There was no therapy given to any patient before the blood sampling took place. CDR1 is SGDLS, CDR2 YYNGEE, per germline. The length of the CDR3 is 15 amino acids, counting both ends. As regards this clonotype: The antigen is not known. The limits of the CDR3 on the DNA are not certain, so only TCRdb's listed CDR3 is given.

Study-level findings and limits: Overlapping CD8+ CDR3 repertoires of patients and controls contained roughly 29 shared sequences.

TCR beta VDJ combinations and CDR3 sequences were profiled from genomic DNA. TCRdb passed the reads through MiXCR, listing each CDR3 protein once. The data hold 200,000 to 300,000 distinct CDR3 sequences, with approximately 79% observed a single time. The sequenced sample consisted of sorted CD4+, CD8+, or CD8+CD57+ T cells (not recorded which) from PBMCs. The TCR was taken from a human donor with aplastic anemia. The V call is TRBV9, the J call TRBJ2-7; the table's D call TRBD1 went unverified against the DNA. The CDR3 sequence: CASSVGAGTPHVEYF.